This T cell receptor beta chain was obtained from a study of blood T cell repertoires in COVID-19. Study background: Both acute and convalescent COVID-19 samples were obtained from the United States, Italy and Spain. PBMCs, B-cell-depleted T cells, or T cells provided the cDNA or gDNA that made up the material.

In the original analysis: The assay estimated nucleated cells by amplifying reference gene primers. TCRdb's table, derived via immunoSEQ multiplex PCR, lists solely in-frame clones and lacks some. The V and J calls and the clone size are those of that table, but D and trimming were determined from the DNA. Of approximately 200,000 clones listed, 83% are singletons. The germline gives CDR1 SGHNT, CDR2 YENEEA. V was cut by 3 bases and J by 5 bases, with 7 bases left in between. This CDR3 comprises 13 residues. The source is a woman between 45 and 60 years old with acute or convalescent COVID-19. The rearrangement uses TRBV11-3 and TRBJ2-2, with a weak D call TRBD1 (6 bases). Sequencing input: peripheral blood. The CDR3 is CASSFTGTGELFF. In nucleotides, the CDR3 is TGTGCCAGCAGCTTTACAGGGACCGGGGAGCTGTTTTTT.